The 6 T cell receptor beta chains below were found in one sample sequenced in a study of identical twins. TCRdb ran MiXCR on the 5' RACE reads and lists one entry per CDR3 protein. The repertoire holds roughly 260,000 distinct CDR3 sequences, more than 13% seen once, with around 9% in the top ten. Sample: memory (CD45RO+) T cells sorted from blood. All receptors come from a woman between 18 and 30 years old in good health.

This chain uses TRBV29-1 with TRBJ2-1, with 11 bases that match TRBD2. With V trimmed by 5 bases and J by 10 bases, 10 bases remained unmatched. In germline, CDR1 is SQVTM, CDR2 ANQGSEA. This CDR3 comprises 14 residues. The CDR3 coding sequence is TGCAGCGTTTACGTAGCGGGAGGGCCACAGGAGCAGTTCTTC. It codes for CSVYVAGGPQEQFF.

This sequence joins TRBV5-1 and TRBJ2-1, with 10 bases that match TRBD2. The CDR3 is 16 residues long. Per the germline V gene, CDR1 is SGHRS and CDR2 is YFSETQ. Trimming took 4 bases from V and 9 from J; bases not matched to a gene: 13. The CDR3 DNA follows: TGCGCCAGCAGCGGCCGGACTAGCGGCGTGATTGGTGAGCAGTTCTTC. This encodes CASSGRTSGVIGEQFF.

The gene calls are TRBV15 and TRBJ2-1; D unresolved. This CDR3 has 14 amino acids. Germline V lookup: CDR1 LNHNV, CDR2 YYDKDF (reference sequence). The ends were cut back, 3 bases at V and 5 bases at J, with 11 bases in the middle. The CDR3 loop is CATSSHAANNEQFF. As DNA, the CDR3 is TGTGCCACCAGCAGCCACGCGGCCAACAATGAGCAGTTCTTC.

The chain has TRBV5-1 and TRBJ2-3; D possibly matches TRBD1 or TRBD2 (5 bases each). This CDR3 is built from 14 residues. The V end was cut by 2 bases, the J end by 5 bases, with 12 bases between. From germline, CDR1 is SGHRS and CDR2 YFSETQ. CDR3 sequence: CASSFTGLEDTQYF. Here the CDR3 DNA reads TGCGCCAGCAGCTTTACGGGGCTGGAAGATACGCAGTATTTT.

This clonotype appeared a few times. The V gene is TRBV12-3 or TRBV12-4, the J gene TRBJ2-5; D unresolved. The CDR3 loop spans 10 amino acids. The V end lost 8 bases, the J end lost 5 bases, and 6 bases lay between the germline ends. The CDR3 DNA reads TGTGCCAGCGGGCACGAGACCCAGTACTTC. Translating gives CASGHETQYF.

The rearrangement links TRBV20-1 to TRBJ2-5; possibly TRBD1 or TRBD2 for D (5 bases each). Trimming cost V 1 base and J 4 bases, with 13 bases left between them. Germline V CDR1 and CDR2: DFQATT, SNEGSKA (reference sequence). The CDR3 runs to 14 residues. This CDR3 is CSARGPTRGETQYF. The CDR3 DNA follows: TGCAGTGCTAGAGGACCAACTAGGGGAGAGACCCAGTACTTC.